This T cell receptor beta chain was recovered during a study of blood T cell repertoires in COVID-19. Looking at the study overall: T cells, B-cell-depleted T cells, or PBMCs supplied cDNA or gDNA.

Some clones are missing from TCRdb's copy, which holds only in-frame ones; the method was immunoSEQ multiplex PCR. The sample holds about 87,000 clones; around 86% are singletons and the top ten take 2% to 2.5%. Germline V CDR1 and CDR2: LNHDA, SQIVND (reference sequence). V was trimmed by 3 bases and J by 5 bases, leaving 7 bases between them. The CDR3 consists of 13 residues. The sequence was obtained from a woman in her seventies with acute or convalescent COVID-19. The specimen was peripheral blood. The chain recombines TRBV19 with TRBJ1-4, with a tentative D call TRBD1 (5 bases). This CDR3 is CASSISGNEKLFF. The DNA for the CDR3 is TGTGCCAGTAGTATCTCAGGGAATGAAAAACTGTTTTTT. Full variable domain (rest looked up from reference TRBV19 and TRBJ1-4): DGGITQSPKYLFRKEGQNVTLSCEQNLNHDAMYWYRQDPGQGLRLIYYSQIVNDFQKGDIAEGYSVSREKKESFPLTVTSAQKNPTAFYLCASSISGNEKLFFGSGTQLSVL.